The 25 T cell receptor beta chains below all came from one sample that was sequenced in a study of shared clonotypes between healthy human individuals. The method was immunoSEQ multiplex PCR; TCRdb's version includes in-frame clones alone and lacks a portion of them. This sample has more than 400,000 clones, with almost 80% found just once. The material sequenced was PBMCs. The receptor set was obtained from a woman in her forties in good health. Some clones in this sample may be carry-over from other donors' samples.

This rearrangement joins TRBV21-1 to TRBJ1-4; the table's D call of TRBD1 was not tested on the DNA. TRBV21-1 is labeled a pseudogene. CDR3 length equals 15 residues. This CDR3 reads CASNTPHSYYEKLFF. DNA of the CDR3: TGTGCCAGCAACACCCCACACAGCTATTATGAAAAACTGTTTTTT.

V usage is TRBV18 and J usage is TRBJ2-1; D gene unclear. The V and J ends lost 2 bases and 6 bases respectively, with 8 bases between them. The length of the CDR3 is 13 residues. CDR1 is KGHSH and CDR2 is LQKENI in the germline V gene. The CDR3 DNA sequence: TGTGCCAGCTCACCAGGGATTAGCAATGAGCAGTTCTTC. Its protein is CASSPGISNEQFF. The full variable domain, its missing parts supplied by reference TRBV18 and TRBJ2-1, is NAGVMQNPRHLVRRRGQEARLRCSPMKGHSHVYWYRQLPEEGLKFMVYLQKENIIDESGMPKERFSAEFPKEGPSILRIQQVVRGDSAAYFCASSPGISNEQFFGPGTRLTVL.

The chain is built from TRBV7-2 and TRBJ2-1, with 9 nucleotides matching TRBD2. Germline trimming cut 3 bases from V and 7 bases from J; bases unmatched to any gene: 1. CDR3 length: 13 amino acids. Germline V lookup: CDR1 SGHTA, CDR2 FQGNSA. As DNA, the CDR3 is TGTGCCAGCAGCTTGGCGGGAGGGAATGAGCAGTTCTTC. This sequence encodes CASSLAGGNEQFF.

In its sample, this clone was seen a few times. The V call is TRBV5-6, the J call TRBJ1-3, with D unresolved. The CDR3 contains 14 residues. Per germline, CDR1 SGHDT and CDR2 YYEEEE. V was trimmed by 4 bases and J by 0 bases, leaving 8 bases between them. The CDR3 reads CASSLRSSGNTIYF. CDR3 nucleotide sequence: TGTGCCAGCAGCCTTAGGAGCTCTGGAAACACCATATATTTT.

The chain employs TRBV10-1 and TRBJ2-7; TRBD1 agrees at 8 bases. The CDR3 runs 13 residues. From germline, CDR1 is WNHNN and CDR2 SYGVQD (reference sequence). Losses at the gene ends were 6 bases for V and 5 bases for J; bases not matched to a gene: 6. The CDR3 protein is CASRGPGGHEQYF. The CDR3 DNA is TGCGCCAGCAGGGGCCCAGGGGGCCACGAGCAGTACTTC.

The CDR3 coding sequence is TGTGCCAGCAGCCCCCTGACGCGGGACACTGAAGCTTTCTTT. Translated, it gives CASSPLTRDTEAFF. The J gene is TRBJ1-1, the V gene TRBV27, with D unresolved. Germline CDR1 is MNHEY and CDR2 is SMNVEV (reference sequence). The CDR3 has 14 amino acids. With 6 bases removed from V and 3 bases from J, the gap between germline ends came to 14 bases.

This sequence joins TRBV7-9 and TRBJ2-2; a weak D match, TRBD1 (5 bases). Trimming shortened V by 2 bases and J by 2 bases, and 9 bases separated the two germline ends. The CDR3 has 15 amino acids. CDR1 is SEHNR and CDR2 is FQNEAQ in the germline V gene (reference sequence). The CDR3 protein is CASSLRQTNTGELFF. The CDR3 bases are TGTGCCAGCAGCTTACGACAGACTAACACCGGGGAGCTGTTTTTT.

This rearrangement joins TRBV15 to TRBJ2-2; maybe TRBD1 (5 bases). This CDR3 is built from 15 residues. V was clipped by 0 bases and J by 4 bases, with 9 bases between them. Germline V gene lookup returns CDR1 LNHNV and CDR2 YYDKDF (reference sequence). As DNA, the CDR3 is TGTGCCACCAGCAGAGAAGGGGCAACCACCGGGGAGCTGTTTTTT. This translates into CATSREGATTGELFF.

At least ten counts were recorded for this clone. Other nucleotide sequences from this sample produce the same CDR3. The chain combines TRBV15 with TRBJ2-7, with D unclear. Germline CDR1 and CDR2: LNHNV and YYDKDF (reference sequence). This CDR3 contains 14 residues. Deletions cut 0 bases from V and 0 bases from J, with 6 bases between. CDR3 nucleotide sequence: TGTGCCACCAGCAGAGATAGAAGCTCCTACGAGCAGTACTTC. Protein: CATSRDRSSYEQYF.

The chain employs TRBV15 and TRBJ2-3, with 11 bases fitting TRBD1. The J segment lost 3 bases and the V segment lost 7 bases, leaving 9 bases of the junction unmatched. CDR3 size: 16 residues. Germline lookup yields CDR1 LNHNV and CDR2 YYDKDF (reference sequence). The CDR3 is CATNPDRGRRTDTQYF. DNA for the CDR3: TGTGCCACCAACCCGGACAGGGGGCGCCGTACAGATACGCAGTATTTT.

Regarding this clone: In the same sample, other DNA sequences code for this CDR3. This chain uses TRBV7-2 with TRBJ2-7, with TRBD2 matching 10 bases. CDR1 is SGHTA, CDR2 FQGNSA, per germline. The V segment lost 1 base and the J segment 7 bases; nucleotides outside the gene matches: 7. The CDR3 loop spans 15 amino acids. The CDR3 DNA sequence: TGTGCCAGCAGCTTAGTTCTAGCGGGAGCGAGAGAGCAGTACTTC. Amino acid sequence: CASSLVLAGAREQYF. The whole variable domain, filled in from reference TRBV7-2 and TRBJ2-7, reads GAGVSQSPSNKVTEKGKDVELRCDPISGHTALYWYRQSLGQGLEFLIYFQGNSAPDKSGLPSDRFSAERTGGSVSTLTIQRTQQEDSAVYLCASSLVLAGAREQYFGPGTRLTVT.

The chain carries TRBV7-8 and TRBJ2-2; possibly TRBD2 for D (6 bases). The CDR3 extends over 17 amino acids. V gave up 2 bases and J gave up 0 bases, with 13 bases separating them. In germline, CDR1 is SGHVS, CDR2 FQNEAQ. The CDR3 protein is CASSLSGGTTNTGELFF. CDR3 sequence (DNA): TGTGCCAGCAGCTTATCGGGCGGGACGACGAACACCGGGGAGCTGTTTTTT. The full variable domain, completed using reference TRBV7-8 and TRBJ2-2, is GAGVSQSPRYKVAKRGQDVALRCDPISGHVSLFWYQQALGQGPEFLTYFQNEAQLDKSGLPSDRFFAERPEGSVSTLKIQRTQQEDSAVYLCASSLSGGTTNTGELFFGEGSRLTVL.

This clone was seen more than once but under ten times. The chain employs TRBV19 and TRBJ1-2; possible D gene TRBD1, 6 bases. CDR3 size: 13 residues. Trimming cost V 5 bases and J 4 bases, with 11 bases left between them. CDR1 and CDR2 (germline): LNHDA, SQIVND (reference sequence). The CDR3 nucleotides are TGTGCCAGTAGTCCACAGGGATTCTATGGCTACACCTTC. This translates into CASSPQGFYGYTF.

The CDR3 loop reads CASSGGRTLYGYTF. CDR3 nucleotides: TGTGCCAGCAGCGGGGGACGGACCCTCTATGGCTACACCTTC. The rearrangement uses TRBV7-2 and TRBJ1-2; maybe TRBD1 (5 bases). CDR1 and CDR2 from the germline V gene are SGHTA and FQGNSA. The CDR3 spans 14 residues. Trimming removed 5 bases from V and 4 bases from J, with 14 bases in between. Full variable domain (rest looked up from reference TRBV7-2 and TRBJ1-2): GAGVSQSPSNKVTEKGKDVELRCDPISGHTALYWYRQSLGQGLEFLIYFQGNSAPDKSGLPSDRFSAERTGGSVSTLTIQRTQQEDSAVYLCASSGGRTLYGYTFGSGTRLTVV.

This clone was found a few times. V usage is TRBV30 and J usage is TRBJ1-2; D unresolved. CDR1 is GTSNPN, CDR2 SVGIG, per germline (reference sequence). The V gene lost 3 bases and the J gene lost 8 bases, with 13 bases spanning the gap. The CDR3 has 12 residues. As DNA, the CDR3 is TGTGCCTGGAGGATCGCCCCCCAGGGCTACACCTTC. Amino acid sequence: CAWRIAPQGYTF.

The chain uses TRBV7-2 and TRBJ2-2; the D is unclear. Germline assignment: CDR1 SGHTA and CDR2 FQGNSA. The CDR3 consists of 12 residues. Between the trimmed V and J ends, which lost 1 base and 6 bases, there was a span of 3 bases. CDR3 amino acids: CASSLGSGELFF. Written as DNA, the CDR3 is TGTGCCAGCAGCTTAGGTTCCGGGGAGCTGTTTTTT.

For this clone: A read error may be the cause here, since a much bigger clone is one base away. The chain joins TRBV29-1 to TRBJ1-2, with TRBD1 identical over 7 bases. J gave up 5 bases and V 7 bases, and 7 bases lay outside the gene matches. CDR1 is SQVTM and CDR2 is ANQGSEA in the germline V gene. CDR3 size: 12 residues. The CDR3 loop reads CSASGTDYGYTF. Here the CDR3 DNA reads TGCAGCGCTTCCGGGACAGATTATGGCTACACCTTC.

This chain links TRBV6-4 with TRBJ2-7; D may be TRBD1 (6 bases). Per the germline V gene, CDR1 is MRHNA and CDR2 is SNTAGT. V shed 0 bases and J shed 2 bases, with 11 bases lying between them. The CDR3 consists of 15 residues. CDR3 bases: TGTGCCAGCAGTGACTCGAGAGGGGGACCCTACGAGCAGTACTTC. Protein product: CASSDSRGGPYEQYF.

About this clone itself: The same CDR3 also results from other DNA sequences found in this sample. The chain employs TRBV6-1 and TRBJ2-2; the D gene is possibly TRBD1 (6 bases). The V gene's germline CDR1 is MNHNS and CDR2 SASEGT. The V gene lost 1 base and the J gene lost 5 bases, with 8 bases spanning the gap. The CDR3 is made up of 14 amino acids. The DNA for the CDR3 is TGTGCCAGCAGTGAAGTAAGGGGGACCGGGGAGCTGTTTTTT. This codes for CASSEVRGTGELFF.

Only one count was recorded for this clone. DNA for the CDR3: TGTGCCAGCAGCTTCTACAGGGAATTAGCCTCAAAGAATGAGCAGTTCTTC. It is translated as CASSFYRELASKNEQFF. The J gene is TRBJ2-1, the V gene TRBV7-8, with a tentative D call TRBD1 (6 bases). The CDR3 contains 17 residues. CDR1 and CDR2 from the germline V gene are SGHVS and FQNEAQ. Trimming removed 3 bases at V and 7 bases at J, with 22 bases between.

The rearrangement joins TRBV19 to TRBJ2-7, with 10 nucleotides matching TRBD2. The CDR3 length is 12 residues. V lost 10 bases, J lost 3 bases, and 3 bases stayed unmatched. Germline-derived CDR1 and CDR2 are LNHDA and SQIVND (reference sequence). The CDR3 protein is CATASGSYEQYF. Written as DNA, the CDR3 is TGTGCCACCGCTAGCGGGAGCTACGAGCAGTACTTC.

The chain employs TRBV28 and TRBJ2-6, with TRBD2 matching over 7 bases. The CDR3 covers 16 residues. After removal of 6 bases from V and 2 bases from J, the junction contained 7 bases not matched to a gene. Germline V gene data show CDR1 as MDHEN and CDR2 as SYDVKM. The CDR3, as DNA: TGTGCCAGCAGACGTGGGGGGGAGGCTGGGGCCAACGTCCTGACTTTC. Amino acid sequence: CASRRGGEAGANVLTF.

This sequence joins TRBV6-5 and TRBJ1-1; weak D call: TRBD1 (5 bases). CDR1 is MNHEY, CDR2 SVGAGI, per germline. The CDR3 sequence is 15 residues long. V was cut by 3 bases and J by 2 bases, with 13 bases left in between. The CDR3, as DNA: TGTGCCAGCAGTTATGACCAGGGCGAAAACACTGAAGCTTTCTTT. It codes for CASSYDQGENTEAFF.

The chain carries TRBV5-6 and TRBJ2-7; TRBD1 matches 8 bases. This CDR3 spans 14 amino acids. Germline-derived CDR1 and CDR2 are SGHDT and YYEEEE. The V gene end was trimmed by 4 bases and the J gene end by 2 bases; junction bases not matched to a gene: 5. The CDR3 sequence: CASSTGQAAYEQYF. The DNA of the CDR3 is TGTGCCAGCAGCACGGGACAGGCCGCCTACGAGCAGTACTTC.

V and J are TRBV30 and TRBJ1-1, with D perhaps matching TRBD1 (6 bases). The CDR3 spans 16 residues. Looked up from germline, CDR1 is GTSNPN and CDR2 is SVGIG (reference sequence). The V and J ends lost 1 base and 0 bases respectively, with 15 bases between them. CDR3 amino acids: CAWSAKRTEMNTEAFF. As DNA, the CDR3 is TGTGCCTGGAGTGCTAAACGGACAGAGATGAACACTGAAGCTTTCTTT.